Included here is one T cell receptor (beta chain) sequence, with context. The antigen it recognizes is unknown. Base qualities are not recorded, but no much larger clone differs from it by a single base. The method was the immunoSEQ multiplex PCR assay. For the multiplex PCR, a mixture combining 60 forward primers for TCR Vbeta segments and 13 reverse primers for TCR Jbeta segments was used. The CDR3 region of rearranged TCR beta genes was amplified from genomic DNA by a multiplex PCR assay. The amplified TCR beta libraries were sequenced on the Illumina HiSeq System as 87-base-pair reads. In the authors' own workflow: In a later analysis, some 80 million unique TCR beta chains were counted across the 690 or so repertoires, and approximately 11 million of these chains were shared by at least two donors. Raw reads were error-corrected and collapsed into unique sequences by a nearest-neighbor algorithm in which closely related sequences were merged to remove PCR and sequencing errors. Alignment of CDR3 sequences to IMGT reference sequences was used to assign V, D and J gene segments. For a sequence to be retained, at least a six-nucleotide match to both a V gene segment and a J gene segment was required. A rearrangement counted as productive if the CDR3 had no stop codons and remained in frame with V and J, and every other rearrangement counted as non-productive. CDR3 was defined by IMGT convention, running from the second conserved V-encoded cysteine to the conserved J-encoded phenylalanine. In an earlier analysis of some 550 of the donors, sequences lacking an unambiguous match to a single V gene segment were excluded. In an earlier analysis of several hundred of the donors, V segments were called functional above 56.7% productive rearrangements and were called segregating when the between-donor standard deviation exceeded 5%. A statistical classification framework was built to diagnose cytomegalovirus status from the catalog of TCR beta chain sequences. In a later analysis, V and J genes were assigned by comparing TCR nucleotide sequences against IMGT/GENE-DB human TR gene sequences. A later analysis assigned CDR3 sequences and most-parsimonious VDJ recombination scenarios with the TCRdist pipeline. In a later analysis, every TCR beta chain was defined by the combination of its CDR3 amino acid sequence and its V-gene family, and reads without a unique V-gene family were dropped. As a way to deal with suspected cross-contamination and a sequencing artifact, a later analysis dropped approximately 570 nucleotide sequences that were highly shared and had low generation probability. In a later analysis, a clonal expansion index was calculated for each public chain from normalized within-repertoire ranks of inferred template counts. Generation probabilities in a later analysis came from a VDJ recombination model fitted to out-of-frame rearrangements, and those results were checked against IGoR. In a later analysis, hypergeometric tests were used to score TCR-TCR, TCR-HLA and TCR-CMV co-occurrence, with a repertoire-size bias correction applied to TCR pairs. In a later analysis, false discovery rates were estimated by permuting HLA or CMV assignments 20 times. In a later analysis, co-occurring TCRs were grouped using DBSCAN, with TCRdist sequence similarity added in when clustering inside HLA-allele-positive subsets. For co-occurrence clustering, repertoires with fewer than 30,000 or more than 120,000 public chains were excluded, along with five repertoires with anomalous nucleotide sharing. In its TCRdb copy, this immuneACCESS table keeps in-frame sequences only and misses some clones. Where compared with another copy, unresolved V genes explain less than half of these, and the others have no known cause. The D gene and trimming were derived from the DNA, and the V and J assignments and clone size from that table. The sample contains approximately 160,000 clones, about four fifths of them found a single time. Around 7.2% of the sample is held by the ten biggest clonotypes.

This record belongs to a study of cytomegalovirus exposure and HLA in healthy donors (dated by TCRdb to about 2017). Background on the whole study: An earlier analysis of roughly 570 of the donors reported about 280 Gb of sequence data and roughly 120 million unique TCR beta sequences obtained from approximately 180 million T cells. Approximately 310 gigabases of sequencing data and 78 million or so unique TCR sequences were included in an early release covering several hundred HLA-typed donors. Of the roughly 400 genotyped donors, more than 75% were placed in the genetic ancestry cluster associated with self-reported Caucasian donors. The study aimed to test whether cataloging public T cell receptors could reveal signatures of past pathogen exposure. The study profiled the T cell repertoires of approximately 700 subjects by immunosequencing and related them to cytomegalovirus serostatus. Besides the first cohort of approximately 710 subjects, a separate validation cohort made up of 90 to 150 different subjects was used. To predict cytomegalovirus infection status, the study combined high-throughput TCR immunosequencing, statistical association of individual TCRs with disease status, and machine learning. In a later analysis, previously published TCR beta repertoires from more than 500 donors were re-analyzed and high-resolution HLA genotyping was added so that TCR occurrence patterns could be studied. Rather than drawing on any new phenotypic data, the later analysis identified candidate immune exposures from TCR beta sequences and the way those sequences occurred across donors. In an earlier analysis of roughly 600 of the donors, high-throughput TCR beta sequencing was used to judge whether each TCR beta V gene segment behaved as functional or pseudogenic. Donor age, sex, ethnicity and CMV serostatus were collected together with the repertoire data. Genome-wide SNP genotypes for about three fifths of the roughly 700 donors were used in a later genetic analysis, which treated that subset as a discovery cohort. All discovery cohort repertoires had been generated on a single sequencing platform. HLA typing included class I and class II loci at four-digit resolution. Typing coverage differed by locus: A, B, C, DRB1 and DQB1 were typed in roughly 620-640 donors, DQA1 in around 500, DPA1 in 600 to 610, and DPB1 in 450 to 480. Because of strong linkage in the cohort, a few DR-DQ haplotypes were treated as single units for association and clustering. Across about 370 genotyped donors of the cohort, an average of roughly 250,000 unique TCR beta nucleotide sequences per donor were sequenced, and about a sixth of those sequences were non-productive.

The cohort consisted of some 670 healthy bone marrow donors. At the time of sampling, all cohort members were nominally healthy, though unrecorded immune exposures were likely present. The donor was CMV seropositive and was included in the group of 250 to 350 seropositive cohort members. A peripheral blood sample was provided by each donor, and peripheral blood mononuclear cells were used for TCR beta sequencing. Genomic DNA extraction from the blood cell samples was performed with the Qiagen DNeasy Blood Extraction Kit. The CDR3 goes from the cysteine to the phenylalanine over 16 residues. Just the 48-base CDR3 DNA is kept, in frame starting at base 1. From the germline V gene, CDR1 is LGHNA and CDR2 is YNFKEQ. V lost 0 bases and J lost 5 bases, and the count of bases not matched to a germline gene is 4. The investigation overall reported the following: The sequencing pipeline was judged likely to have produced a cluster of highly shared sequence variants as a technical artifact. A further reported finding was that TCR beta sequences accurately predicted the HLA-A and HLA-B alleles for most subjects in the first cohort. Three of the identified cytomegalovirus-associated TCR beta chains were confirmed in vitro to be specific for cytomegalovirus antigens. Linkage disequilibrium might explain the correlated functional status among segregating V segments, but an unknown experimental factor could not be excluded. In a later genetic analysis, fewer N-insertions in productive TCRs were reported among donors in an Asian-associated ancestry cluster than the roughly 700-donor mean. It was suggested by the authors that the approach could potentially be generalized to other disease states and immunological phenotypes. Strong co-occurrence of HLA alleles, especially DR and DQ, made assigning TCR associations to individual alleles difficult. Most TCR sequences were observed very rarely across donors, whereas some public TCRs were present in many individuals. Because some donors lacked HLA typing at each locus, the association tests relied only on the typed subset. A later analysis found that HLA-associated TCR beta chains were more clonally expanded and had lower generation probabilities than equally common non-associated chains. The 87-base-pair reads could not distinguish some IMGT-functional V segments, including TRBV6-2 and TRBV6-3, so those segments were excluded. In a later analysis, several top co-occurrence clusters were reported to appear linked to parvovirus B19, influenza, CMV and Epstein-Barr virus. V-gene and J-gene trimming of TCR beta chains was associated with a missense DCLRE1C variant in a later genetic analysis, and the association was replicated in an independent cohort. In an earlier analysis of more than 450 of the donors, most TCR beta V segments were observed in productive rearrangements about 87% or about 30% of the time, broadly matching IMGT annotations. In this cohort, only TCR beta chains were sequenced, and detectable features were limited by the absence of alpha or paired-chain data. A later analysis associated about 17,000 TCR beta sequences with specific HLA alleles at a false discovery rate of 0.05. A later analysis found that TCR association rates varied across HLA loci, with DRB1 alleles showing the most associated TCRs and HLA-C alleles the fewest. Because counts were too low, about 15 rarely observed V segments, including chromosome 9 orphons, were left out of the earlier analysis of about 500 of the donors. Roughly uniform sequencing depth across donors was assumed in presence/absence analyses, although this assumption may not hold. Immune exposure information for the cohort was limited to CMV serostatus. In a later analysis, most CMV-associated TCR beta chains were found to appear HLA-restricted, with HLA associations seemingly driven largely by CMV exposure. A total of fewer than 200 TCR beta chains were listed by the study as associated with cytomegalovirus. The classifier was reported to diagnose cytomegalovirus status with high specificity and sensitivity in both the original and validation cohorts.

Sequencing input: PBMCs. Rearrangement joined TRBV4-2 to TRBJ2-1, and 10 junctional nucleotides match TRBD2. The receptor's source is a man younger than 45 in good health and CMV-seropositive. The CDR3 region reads CASSQEGLAGDNEQFF. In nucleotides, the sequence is TGTGCCAGCAGCCAAGAAGGTCTAGCGGGGGACAATGAGCAGTTCTTC.